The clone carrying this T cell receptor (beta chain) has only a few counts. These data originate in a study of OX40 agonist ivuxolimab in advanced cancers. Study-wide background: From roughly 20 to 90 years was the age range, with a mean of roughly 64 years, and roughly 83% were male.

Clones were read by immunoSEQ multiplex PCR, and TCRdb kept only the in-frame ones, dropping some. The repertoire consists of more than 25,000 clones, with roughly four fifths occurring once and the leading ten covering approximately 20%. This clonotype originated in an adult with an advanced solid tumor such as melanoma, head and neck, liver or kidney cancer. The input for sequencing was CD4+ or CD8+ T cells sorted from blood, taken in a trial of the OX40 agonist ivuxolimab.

CDR3 amino acids: CATSTPGGKGYTF. In DNA, the CDR3 is TGTGCCACCAGCACTCCAGGCGGGAAGGGCTACACCTTC. The rearrangement joins TRBV15 to TRBJ1-2; D unclear. Germline lookup yields CDR1 LNHNV and CDR2 YYDKDF (reference sequence). The CDR3 has 13 residues. V was cut by 4 bases and J by 8 bases, with 14 bases left in between.